These 25 T cell receptor beta chains came from one sample sequenced in a study of response to subunit inactivated influenza vaccine. One entry per CDR3 protein, called by TCRdb with MiXCR from the RT-PCR reads. The sample includes hundreds of thousands of distinct CDR3 sequences, roughly 10% of them seen just once. The sample was also linked to a second study, of T cells expressing NK-cell markers. That work contributes: Scientists made TCR beta cDNA using 5'RACE template switching with UMIs.

The specimen was PBMCs from blood, collected on the day of vaccination. These receptors all come from a middle-aged man who received an inactivated influenza vaccine.

This clonotype was counted only a few times. This chain uses TRBV5-1 with TRBJ2-1; 8 nucleotides agree with TRBD2. Losses at the gene ends were 0 bases for V and 5 bases for J; bases not matched to a gene: 4. Germline V CDR1 and CDR2: SGHRS, YFSETQ. The CDR3 totals 15 residues. CDR3 sequence reads: CASSLVGGANNEQFF. DNA of the CDR3: TGCGCCAGCAGCTTGGTCGGGGGGGCAAACAATGAGCAGTTCTTC.

This clonotype was recorded a few times. The rearrangement links TRBV3-1 to TRBJ2-2, with a possible D match to TRBD2 (5 bases). Germline loops: CDR1 LGHDT, CDR2 YNNKEL (reference sequence). The CDR3 has 15 residues. V was clipped by 1 base and J by 3 bases, with 9 bases between them. This CDR3 is CASSQVREHTGELFF. DNA for the CDR3: TGTGCCAGCAGCCAAGTCCGGGAACACACCGGGGAGCTGTTTTTT.

The chain uses TRBV5-1 and TRBJ2-4; TRBD1 matches at 7 bases. The CDR3 runs to 16 residues. The J segment lost 6 bases and the V segment lost 0 bases, leaving 9 bases of the junction unmatched. Germline-derived CDR1 and CDR2 are SGHRS and YFSETQ. The CDR3 nucleotides are TGCGCCAGCAGCTTGGATTTGGGGACAGACAGAAACATTCAGTACTTC. Protein sequence: CASSLDLGTDRNIQYF.

Many counts were recorded for this clonotype. This chain joins TRBV3-1 and TRBJ1-5; no reliable D call. Germline V lookup: CDR1 LGHDT, CDR2 YNNKEL (reference sequence). This CDR3 comprises 13 residues. Trimming pared 3 bases from V and 11 bases from J, leaving 14 bases between. CDR3 nucleotides: TGTGCCAGCAGCCAGTCTCCGGGTTCTTCCCAGCATTTT. It encodes CASSQSPGSSQHF.

This clonotype was seen many times. V is TRBV5-1 and J is TRBJ2-3; either TRBD1 or TRBD2 may fit D (5 bases each). Germline CDR1 reads SGHRS; CDR2 reads YFSETQ. Trimming took 4 bases from V and 2 from J, leaving 14 bases between them. This CDR3 has 15 amino acids. CDR3 sequence reads: CASSPTGRSTDTQYF. DNA of the CDR3: TGCGCCAGCAGCCCCACGGGGCGGTCCACAGATACGCAGTATTTT.

The chain employs TRBV5-5 and TRBJ1-5; a possible D gene is TRBD1 (6 bases). Germline values: CDR1 SGHKS, CDR2 YYEKEE (reference sequence). V was pared by 4 bases and J by 6 bases, with 14 bases between. This CDR3 region has 14 residues. CDR3 sequence reads: CASSPSGGTQPQHF. CDR3 coding DNA: TGTGCCAGCAGCCCGTCGGGGGGCACTCAGCCCCAGCATTTT.

The J gene is TRBJ2-3, the V gene TRBV29-1; tentative D call: TRBD2 (6 bases). Germline CDR1 and CDR2: SQVTM and ANQGSEA. The CDR3 has 14 amino acids. V shed 2 bases and J shed 8 bases, with 17 bases lying between them. The CDR3 reads CSVETPWGGATQYF. CDR3 sequence (DNA): TGCAGCGTTGAAACCCCCTGGGGCGGGGCTACGCAGTATTTT.

This clonotype was recorded a few times. The chain couples TRBV27 to TRBJ2-1; unclear D gene. The CDR3 length is 12 residues. Germline CDR1 MNHEY, CDR2 SMNVEV (reference sequence). V lost 7 bases to trimming and J lost 0 bases, with 4 bases between them. DNA of the CDR3: TGTGCCAGCATGGTCTCCTACAATGAGCAGTTCTTC. This codes for CASMVSYNEQFF.

The rearrangement joins TRBV11-2 to TRBJ2-2; D is uncertain. The CDR3 sequence is 13 residues long. Trimming took off 7 bases at V and 5 bases at J, with 11 bases between the two ends. Germline lookup yields CDR1 SGHAT and CDR2 FQNNGV. The CDR3 nucleotides are TGTGCCAGCACAATCAGCCCAACCGGGGAGCTGTTTTTT. Translated: CASTISPTGELFF. The entire variable domain, with the rest obtained from reference TRBV11-2 and TRBJ2-2, is as follows: EAGVAQSPRYKIIEKRQSVAFWCNPISGHATLYWYQQILGQGPKLLIQFQNNGVVDDSQLPKDRFSAERLKGVDSTLKIQPAKLEDSAVYLCASTISPTGELFFGEGSRLTVL.

The chain links TRBV7-8 to TRBJ2-1; TRBD2 aligns across 10 bases. Trimming cost V 4 bases and J 4 bases; bases outside gene matches: 4. The CDR3 contains 15 residues. The germline V gene has CDR1 SGHVS and CDR2 FQNEAQ. The chain's CDR3 is CASSSQRGGYNEQFF. DNA of the CDR3: TGTGCCAGCAGCTCCCAGCGGGGGGGGTACAATGAGCAGTTCTTC. The full variable domain, with the rest looked up from reference TRBV7-8 and TRBJ2-1, is GAGVSQSPRYKVAKRGQDVALRCDPISGHVSLFWYQQALGQGPEFLTYFQNEAQLDKSGLPSDRFFAERPEGSVSTLKIQRTQQEDSAVYLCASSSQRGGYNEQFFGPGTRLTVL.

The V gene is TRBV28, the J gene TRBJ2-5, with 10 bases that match TRBD2. V was clipped by 5 bases and J by 4 bases; unmatched bases: 10. The V gene's germline CDR1 is MDHEN and CDR2 SYDVKM. The length of the CDR3 is 16 residues. DNA for the CDR3: TGTGCCAGCAGTCCTTATTCTAGCGGGAGAGGAGAGACCCAGTACTTC. This codes for CASSPYSSGRGETQYF.

This clonotype was found a few times. DNA for the CDR3: TGTGCCAGCAGCGTAGCATCAGGGACTAGCTACGAGCAGTACTTC. The encoded protein is CASSVASGTSYEQYF. The genes are TRBV9 and TRBJ2-7; 8 bases are a match to TRBD2. The CDR3 is made up of 15 amino acids. Germline CDR1 and CDR2: SGDLS and YYNGEE. V lost 0 bases and J lost 3; bases outside the gene matches: 5.

The gene calls are TRBV5-1 and TRBJ2-5; TRBD2 matches at 7 bases. The CDR3 totals 15 residues. Trimming cost V 0 bases and J 4 bases; bases outside gene matches: 6. Germline-derived CDR1 and CDR2 are SGHRS and YFSETQ. This chain's CDR3 is CASSLVGGVTETQYF. CDR3 nucleotide sequence: TGCGCCAGCAGCTTGGTTGGGGGGGTTACAGAGACCCAGTACTTC.

This clonotype has a handful of counts. The rearrangement uses TRBV6-2 or TRBV6-3 and TRBJ2-7, with D uncertain. V lost 5 bases and J 7 bases, leaving 9 bases between the germline ends. This CDR3 spans 11 amino acids. The germline V gene encodes CDR1 MNHEY and CDR2 SVGEGT. CDR3 protein: CASSTAREQYF. The CDR3 coding sequence is TGTGCCAGCAGTACGGCGCGGGAGCAGTACTTC.

The chain has TRBV24-1 and TRBJ2-1; TRBD2 matches 15 bases. Per germline, CDR1 KGHDR and CDR2 SFDVKD. CDR3 size: 17 residues. The J segment lost 9 bases and the V segment lost 4 bases, leaving 9 bases of the junction unmatched. The CDR3 loop reads CATSDTFGTSGRIEQFF. The CDR3 DNA reads as TGTGCCACCAGTGACACATTTGGGACTAGCGGGAGGATTGAGCAGTTCTTC.

This clonotype was recorded at least ten times. The chain recombines TRBV6-4 with TRBJ2-1, with unresolved D. The germline V and J ends were trimmed by 5 bases and 0 bases, with 14 bases remaining between them. The germline V gene has CDR1 MRHNA and CDR2 SNTAGT. This CDR3 region has 16 residues. CDR3 sequence (DNA): TGTGCCAGCAGTACCGGCGCTGCGAGCTCCTACAATGAGCAGTTCTTC. Protein sequence: CASSTGAASSYNEQFF.

This clonotype was found many times. This chain uses TRBV5-1 with TRBJ2-1; D is perhaps TRBD1 or TRBD2 (5 bases each). V lost 0 bases and J lost 9, with 10 bases in between. The CDR3 sequence is 13 residues long. Germline CDR1 is SGHRS and CDR2 is YFSETQ. CDR3 sequence reads: CASSLAGASEQFF. Here the CDR3 DNA reads TGCGCCAGCAGCTTGGCCGGGGCGTCTGAGCAGTTCTTC.

The chain recombines TRBV10-2 with TRBJ2-5; D is perhaps TRBD2 (5 bases). V lost 4 bases and J lost 4, with 16 bases in between. This CDR3 comprises 15 residues. Germline V lookup: CDR1 WSHSY, CDR2 SAAADI. CDR3 residues: CASSGAAGPGETQYF. CDR3 DNA sequence: TGCGCCAGCAGTGGAGCTGCGGGTCCTGGAGAGACCCAGTACTTC.

This clonotype has a count of ten or more. The chain has TRBV6-1 and TRBJ2-2; the D is unclear. This CDR3 is 14 amino acids long. Trimming shortened V by 7 bases and J by 1 base, and 10 bases separated the two germline ends. CDR1 MNHNS and CDR2 SASEGT come from the germline V gene. CDR3 DNA sequence: TGTGCCAGCAAGGATCCAGGGAACACCGGGGAGCTGTTTTTT. It codes for CASKDPGNTGELFF.

This clonotype was counted between two and nine times. Here the CDR3 DNA reads TGTGCCAGCAGTTGGGGGGAGGGCGCCTACGAGCAGTACTTC. It codes for CASSWGEGAYEQYF. V is TRBV6-5 and J is TRBJ2-7; 7 bases line up with TRBD2. This CDR3 is 14 amino acids long. The junction had 5 bases not matched to a gene; V was cut back by 4 bases and J by 2 bases. CDR1 is MNHEY, CDR2 SVGAGI, per germline.

This clonotype has only a few counts. V and J are TRBV3-1 and TRBJ2-7, with 7 bases lining up with TRBD2. The CDR3 runs to 14 residues. The junction had 2 bases not matched to a gene; V was cut back by 2 bases and J by 1 base. From germline, CDR1 is LGHDT and CDR2 YNNKEL (reference sequence). The CDR3 DNA sequence: TGTGCCAGCAGCCAACGGGGGGTGTCCTACGAGCAGTACTTC. Amino acids: CASSQRGVSYEQYF.

This clonotype has a count of ten or more. The chain has TRBV5-1 and TRBJ1-6; 7 bases align to TRBD1. V lost 3 bases to trimming and J lost 3 bases; unmatched junction nucleotides: 3. Germline lookup yields CDR1 SGHRS and CDR2 YFSETQ. The CDR3 is 15 residues long. The CDR3 nucleotides read TGCGCCAGCAGCTCGGGGGACAGCTATAATTCACCCCTCCACTTT. Translation: CASSSGDSYNSPLHF.

This clonotype appeared many times. V is TRBV12-3 or TRBV12-4 and J is TRBJ2-1; 8 positions match TRBD2. The CDR3 contains 14 residues. After removal of 6 bases from V and 5 bases from J, the junction contained 6 bases not matched to a gene. The CDR3 loop is CASSTTSGHNEQFF. CDR3 bases: TGTGCCAGCAGCACTACTAGCGGACACAATGAGCAGTTCTTC.

This clonotype was observed a few times. The rearrangement links TRBV5-1 to TRBJ2-2, with 11 bases aligning to TRBD1. The CDR3 is 14 residues long. V was pared by 7 bases and J by 7 bases, with 6 bases of the junction left unmatched. Germline V lookup: CDR1 SGHRS, CDR2 YFSETQ. CDR3 sequence: CASGTGGQDGELFF. The CDR3 coding sequence is TGCGCCAGCGGGACAGGGGGACAGGACGGGGAGCTGTTTTTT.

This rearrangement joins TRBV28 to TRBJ2-7, with no clear D. Trimming pared 3 bases from V and 3 bases from J, leaving 9 bases between. Germline V gene sequence: CDR1 MDHEN, CDR2 SYDVKM. The CDR3 covers 13 residues. CDR3 coding DNA: TGTGCCAGCAGTTTCGTACAGTACTACGAGCAGTACTTC. Amino acids: CASSFVQYYEQYF.